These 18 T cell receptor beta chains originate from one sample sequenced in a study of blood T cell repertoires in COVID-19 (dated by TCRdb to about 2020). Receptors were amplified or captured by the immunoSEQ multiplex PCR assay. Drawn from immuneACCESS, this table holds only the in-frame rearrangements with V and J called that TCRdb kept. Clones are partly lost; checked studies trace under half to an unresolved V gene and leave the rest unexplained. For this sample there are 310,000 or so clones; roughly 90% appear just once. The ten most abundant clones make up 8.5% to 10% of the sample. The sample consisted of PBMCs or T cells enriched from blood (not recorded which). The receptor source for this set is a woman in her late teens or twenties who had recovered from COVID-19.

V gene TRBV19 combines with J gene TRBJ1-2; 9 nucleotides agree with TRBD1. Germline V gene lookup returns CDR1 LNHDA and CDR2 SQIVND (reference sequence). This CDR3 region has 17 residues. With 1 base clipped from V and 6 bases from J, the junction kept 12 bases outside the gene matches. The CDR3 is CASSIVFAGQGLNGYTF. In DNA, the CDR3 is TGTGCCAGTAGTATAGTTTTCGCCGGACAGGGGTTAAATGGCTACACCTTC.

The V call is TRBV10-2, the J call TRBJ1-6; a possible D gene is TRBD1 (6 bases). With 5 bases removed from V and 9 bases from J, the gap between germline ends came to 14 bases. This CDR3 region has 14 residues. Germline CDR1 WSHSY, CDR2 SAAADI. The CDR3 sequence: CASSNRDLASPLHF. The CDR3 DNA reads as TGCGCCAGCAGTAACAGGGATCTTGCTTCACCCCTCCACTTT.

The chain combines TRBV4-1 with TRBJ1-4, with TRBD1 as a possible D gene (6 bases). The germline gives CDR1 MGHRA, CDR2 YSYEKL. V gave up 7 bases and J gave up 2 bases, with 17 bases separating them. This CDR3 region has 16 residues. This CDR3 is CASTHGWGRTNEKLFF. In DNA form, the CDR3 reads TGCGCCAGCACCCACGGATGGGGGCGCACTAATGAAAAACTGTTTTTT.

This chain's CDR3 is CAISGGALDTQYF. In nucleotides, the CDR3 is TGTGCCATCAGCGGGGGGGCCTTAGATACGCAGTATTTT. This rearrangement joins TRBV10-3 to TRBJ2-3; 8 bases are shared with TRBD2. Germline V CDR1 and CDR2: ENHRY, SYGVKD. V lost 6 bases, J lost 5 bases, and 4 bases stayed unmatched. The CDR3 totals 13 residues.

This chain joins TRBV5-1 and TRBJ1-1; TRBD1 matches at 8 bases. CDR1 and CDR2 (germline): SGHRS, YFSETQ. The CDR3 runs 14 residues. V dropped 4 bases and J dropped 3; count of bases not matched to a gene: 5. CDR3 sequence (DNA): TGCGCCAGCAGCCAGCAGGGGGCGGACACTGAAGCTTTCTTT. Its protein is CASSQQGADTEAFF.

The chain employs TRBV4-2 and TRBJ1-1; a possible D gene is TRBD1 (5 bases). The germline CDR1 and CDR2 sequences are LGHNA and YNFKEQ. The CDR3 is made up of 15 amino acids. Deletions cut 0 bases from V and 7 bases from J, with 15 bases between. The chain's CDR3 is CASSQDKSGRGEAFF. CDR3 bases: TGTGCCAGCAGCCAAGATAAGTCAGGTAGGGGTGAAGCTTTCTTT.

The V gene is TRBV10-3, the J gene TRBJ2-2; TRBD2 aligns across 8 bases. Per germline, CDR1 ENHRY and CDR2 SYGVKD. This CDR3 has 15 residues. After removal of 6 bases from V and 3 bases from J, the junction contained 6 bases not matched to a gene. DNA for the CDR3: TGTGCCATCAGCGAACTAGCGGAAGACACCGGGGAGCTGTTTTTT. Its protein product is CAISELAEDTGELFF.

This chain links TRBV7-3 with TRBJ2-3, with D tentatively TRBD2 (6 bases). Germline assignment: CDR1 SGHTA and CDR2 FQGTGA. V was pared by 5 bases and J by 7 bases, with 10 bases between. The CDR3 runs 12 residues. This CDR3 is CASSLGGNTQYF. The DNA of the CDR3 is TGTGCCAGCAGCCTCGGGGGTAATACGCAGTATTTT.

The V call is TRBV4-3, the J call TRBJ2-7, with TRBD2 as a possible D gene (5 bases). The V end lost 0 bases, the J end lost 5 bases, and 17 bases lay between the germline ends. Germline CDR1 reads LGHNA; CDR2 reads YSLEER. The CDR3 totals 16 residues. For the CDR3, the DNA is TGCGCCAGCAGCCAAGATGATGGGGAGTTTTCTCACGAGCAGTACTTC. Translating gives CASSQDDGEFSHEQYF.

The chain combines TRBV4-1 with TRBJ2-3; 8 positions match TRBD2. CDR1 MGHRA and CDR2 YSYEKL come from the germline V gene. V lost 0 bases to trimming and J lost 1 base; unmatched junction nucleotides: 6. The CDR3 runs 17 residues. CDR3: CASSQERLARGTDTQYF. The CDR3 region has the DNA TGCGCCAGCAGCCAAGAGAGACTAGCGAGAGGCACAGATACGCAGTATTTT.

As DNA, the CDR3 is TGTGCCAGTAGTGAGCAGACAGGGAGGAATGAAAAACTGTTTTTT. It yields the protein CASSEQTGRNEKLFF. The chain links TRBV19 to TRBJ1-4, with 7 bases aligning to TRBD1. CDR1 and CDR2 (germline): LNHDA, SQIVND (reference sequence). There are 15 residues in the CDR3. V lost 5 bases, J lost 5 bases, and 8 bases stayed unmatched.

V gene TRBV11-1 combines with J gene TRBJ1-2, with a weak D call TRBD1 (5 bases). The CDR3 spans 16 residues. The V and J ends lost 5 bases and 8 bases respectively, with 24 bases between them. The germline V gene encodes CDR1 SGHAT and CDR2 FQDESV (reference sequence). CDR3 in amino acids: CASSPASTLGAEGYTF. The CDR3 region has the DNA TGTGCCAGCAGCCCAGCTTCGACCTTAGGGGCAGAGGGCTACACCTTC.

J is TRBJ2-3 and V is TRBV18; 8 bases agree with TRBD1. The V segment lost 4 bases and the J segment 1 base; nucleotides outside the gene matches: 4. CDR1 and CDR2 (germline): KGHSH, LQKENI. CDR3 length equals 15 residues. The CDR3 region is CASSLPGQGTDTQYF. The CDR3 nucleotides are TGTGCCAGCTCACTTCCGGGACAGGGCACAGATACGCAGTATTTT.

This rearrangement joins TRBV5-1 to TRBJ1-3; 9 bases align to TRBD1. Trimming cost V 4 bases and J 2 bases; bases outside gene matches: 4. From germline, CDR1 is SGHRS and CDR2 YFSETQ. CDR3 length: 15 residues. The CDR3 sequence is CASSHGTGTGNTIYF. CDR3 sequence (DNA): TGCGCCAGCAGCCATGGGACAGGGACTGGAAACACCATATATTTT.

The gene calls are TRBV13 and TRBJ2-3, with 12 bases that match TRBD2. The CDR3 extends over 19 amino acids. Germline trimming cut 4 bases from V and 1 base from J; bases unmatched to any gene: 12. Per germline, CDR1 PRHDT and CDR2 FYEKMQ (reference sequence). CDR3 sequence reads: CASSYLRLAGATGTDTQYF. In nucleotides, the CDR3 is TGTGCCAGCAGCTACCTCAGACTAGCGGGGGCAACGGGCACAGATACGCAGTATTTT.

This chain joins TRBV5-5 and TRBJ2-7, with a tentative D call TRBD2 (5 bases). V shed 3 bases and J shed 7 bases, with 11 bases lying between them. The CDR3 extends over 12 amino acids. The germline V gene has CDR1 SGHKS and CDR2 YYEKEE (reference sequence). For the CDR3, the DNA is TGTGCCAGCAGCTACCGTCCGGGGGAGCAGTACTTC. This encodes CASSYRPGEQYF.

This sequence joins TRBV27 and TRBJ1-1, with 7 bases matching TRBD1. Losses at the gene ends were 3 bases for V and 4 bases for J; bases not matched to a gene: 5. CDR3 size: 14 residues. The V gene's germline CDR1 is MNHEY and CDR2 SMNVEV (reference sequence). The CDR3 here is CASSLGRGSTEAFF. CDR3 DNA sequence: TGTGCCAGCAGTTTGGGCAGGGGGAGCACTGAAGCTTTCTTT.

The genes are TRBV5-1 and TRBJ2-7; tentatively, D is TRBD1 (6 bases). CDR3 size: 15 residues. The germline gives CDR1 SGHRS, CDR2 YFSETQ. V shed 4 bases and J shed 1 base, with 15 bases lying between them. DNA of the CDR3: TGCGCCAGCAGCCCGCAGGGGAAACCTTCCTACGAGCAGTACTTC. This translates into CASSPQGKPSYEQYF.